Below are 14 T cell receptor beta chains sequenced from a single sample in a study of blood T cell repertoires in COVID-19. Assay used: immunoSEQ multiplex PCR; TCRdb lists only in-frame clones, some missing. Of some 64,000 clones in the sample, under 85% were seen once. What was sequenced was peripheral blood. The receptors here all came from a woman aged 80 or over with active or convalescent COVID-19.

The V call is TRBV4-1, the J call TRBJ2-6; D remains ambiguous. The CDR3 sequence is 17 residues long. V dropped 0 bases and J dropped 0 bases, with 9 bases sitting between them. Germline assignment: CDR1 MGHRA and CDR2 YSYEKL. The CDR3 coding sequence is TGCGCCAGCAGCCAAGAACAGTTCCCCTCTGGGGCCAACGTCCTGACTTTC. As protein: CASSQEQFPSGANVLTF.

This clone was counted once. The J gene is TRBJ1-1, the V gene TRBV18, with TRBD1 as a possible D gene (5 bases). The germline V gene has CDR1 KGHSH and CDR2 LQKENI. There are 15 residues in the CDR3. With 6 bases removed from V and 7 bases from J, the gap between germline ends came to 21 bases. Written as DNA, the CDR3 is TGTGCCAGCTCCGGAGAAACTGCCTTTCAGGGTGAAGCTTTCTTT. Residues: CASSGETAFQGEAFF.

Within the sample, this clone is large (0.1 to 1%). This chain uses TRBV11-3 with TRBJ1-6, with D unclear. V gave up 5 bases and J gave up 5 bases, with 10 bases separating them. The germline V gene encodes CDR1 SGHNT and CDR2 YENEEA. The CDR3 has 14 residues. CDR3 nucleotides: TGTGCCAGCAGCCTCCAAGCCGATAATTCACCCCTCCACTTT. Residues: CASSLQADNSPLHF. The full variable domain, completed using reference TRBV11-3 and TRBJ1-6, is EAGVVQSPRYKIIEKKQPVAFWCNPISGHNTLYWYLQNLGQGPELLIRYENEEAVDDSQLPKDRFSAERLKGVDSTLKIQPAELGDSAVYLCASSLQADNSPLHFGNGTRLTVT.

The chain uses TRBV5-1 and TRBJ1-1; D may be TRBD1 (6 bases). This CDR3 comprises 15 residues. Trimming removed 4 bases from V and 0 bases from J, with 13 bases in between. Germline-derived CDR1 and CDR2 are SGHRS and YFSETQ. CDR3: CASSASQGMNTEAFF. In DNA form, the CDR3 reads TGCGCCAGCAGCGCATCCCAGGGGATGAACACTGAAGCTTTCTTT.

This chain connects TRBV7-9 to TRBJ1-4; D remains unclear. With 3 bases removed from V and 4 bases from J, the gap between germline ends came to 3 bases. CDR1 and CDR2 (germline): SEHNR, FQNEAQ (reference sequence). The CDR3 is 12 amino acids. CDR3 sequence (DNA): TGTGCCAGCAGCTTCGTTAATGAAAAACTGTTTTTT. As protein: CASSFVNEKLFF.

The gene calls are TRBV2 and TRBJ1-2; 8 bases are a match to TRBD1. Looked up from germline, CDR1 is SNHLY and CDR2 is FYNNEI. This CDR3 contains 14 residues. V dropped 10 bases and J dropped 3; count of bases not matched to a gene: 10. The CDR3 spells CATEMDRDDYGYTF. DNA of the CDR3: TGTGCCACGGAGATGGACAGGGACGACTATGGCTACACCTTC.

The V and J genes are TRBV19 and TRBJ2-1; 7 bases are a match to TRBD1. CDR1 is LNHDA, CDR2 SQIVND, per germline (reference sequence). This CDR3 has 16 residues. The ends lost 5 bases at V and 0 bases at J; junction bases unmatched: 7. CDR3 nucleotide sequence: TGTGCCAGTAGTCTCCGACAGGGTATCTCCTACAATGAGCAGTTCTTC. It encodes CASSLRQGISYNEQFF.

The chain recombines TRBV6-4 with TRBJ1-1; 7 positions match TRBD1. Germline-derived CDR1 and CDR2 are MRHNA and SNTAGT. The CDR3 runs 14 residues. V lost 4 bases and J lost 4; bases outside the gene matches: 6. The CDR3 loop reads CASSALQGSTEAFF. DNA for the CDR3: TGTGCCAGCAGTGCGCTACAGGGGAGCACTGAAGCTTTCTTT.

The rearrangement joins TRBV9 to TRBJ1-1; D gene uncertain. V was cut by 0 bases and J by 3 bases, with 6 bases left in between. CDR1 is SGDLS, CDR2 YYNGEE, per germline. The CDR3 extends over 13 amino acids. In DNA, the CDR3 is TGTGCCAGCAGCGTAGGAGTTGACACTGAAGCTTTCTTT. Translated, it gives CASSVGVDTEAFF.

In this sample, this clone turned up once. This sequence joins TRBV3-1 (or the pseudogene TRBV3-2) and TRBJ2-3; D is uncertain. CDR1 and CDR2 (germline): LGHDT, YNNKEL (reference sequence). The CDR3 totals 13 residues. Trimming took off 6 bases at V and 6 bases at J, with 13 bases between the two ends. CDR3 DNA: TGTGCCAGCAGTCCCACCGACGGGGATACGCAGTATTTT. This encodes CASSPTDGDTQYF.

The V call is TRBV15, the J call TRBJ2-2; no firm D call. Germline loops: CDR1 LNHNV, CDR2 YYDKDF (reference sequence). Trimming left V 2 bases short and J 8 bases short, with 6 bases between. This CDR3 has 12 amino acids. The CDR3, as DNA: TGTGCCACCAGCAGAAGCTCGGGGGAGCTGTTTTTT. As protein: CATSRSSGELFF.

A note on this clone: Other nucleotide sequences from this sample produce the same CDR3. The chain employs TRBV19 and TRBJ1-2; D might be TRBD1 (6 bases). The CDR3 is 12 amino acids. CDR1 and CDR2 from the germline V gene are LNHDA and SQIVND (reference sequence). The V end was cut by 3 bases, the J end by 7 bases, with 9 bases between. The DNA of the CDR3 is TGTGCCAGTAGTATTCACAGGGCTGGCTACACCTTC. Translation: CASSIHRAGYTF.

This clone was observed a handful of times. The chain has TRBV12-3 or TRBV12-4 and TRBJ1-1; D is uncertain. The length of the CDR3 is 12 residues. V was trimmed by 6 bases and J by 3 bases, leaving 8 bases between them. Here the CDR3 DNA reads TGTGCCAGCAGCCCCCAGGACACTGAAGCTTTCTTT. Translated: CASSPQDTEAFF.

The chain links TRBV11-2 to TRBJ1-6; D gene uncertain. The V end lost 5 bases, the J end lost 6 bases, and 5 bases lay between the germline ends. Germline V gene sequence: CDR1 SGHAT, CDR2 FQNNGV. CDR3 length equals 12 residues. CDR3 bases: TGTGCCAGCAGCCAAATTAATTCACCCCTCCACTTT. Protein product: CASSQINSPLHF.